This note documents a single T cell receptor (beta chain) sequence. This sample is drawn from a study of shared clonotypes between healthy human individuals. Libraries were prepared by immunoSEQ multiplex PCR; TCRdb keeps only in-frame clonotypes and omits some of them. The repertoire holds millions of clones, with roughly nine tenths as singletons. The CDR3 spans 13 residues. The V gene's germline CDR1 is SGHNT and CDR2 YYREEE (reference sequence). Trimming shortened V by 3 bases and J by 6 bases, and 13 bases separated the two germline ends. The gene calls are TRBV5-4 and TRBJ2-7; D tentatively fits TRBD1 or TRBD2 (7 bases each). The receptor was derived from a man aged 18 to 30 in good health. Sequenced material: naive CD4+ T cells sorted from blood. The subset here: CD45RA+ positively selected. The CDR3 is CASSSRGGVEQYF. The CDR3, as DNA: TGTGCCAGCAGCTCCAGGGGGGGGGTCGAGCAGTACTTC.